The 30 T cell receptor beta chains given below trace back to one sample, sequenced in a study of T cell responses to AZD1222 COVID-19 vaccine. Sequenced by immunoSEQ multiplex PCR; TCRdb stores in-frame clones only, minus some. The sample carries approximately 170,000 clones, 80% to 90% recorded once. The material sequenced was peripheral blood, taken on day 0 of AZD1222 vaccination. These receptor sequences come from an adult in good health.

Here the CDR3 reads CAWSVRRGPSSGNTIYF. DNA of the CDR3: TGTGCCTGGAGTGTACGCAGGGGGCCTTCCTCTGGAAACACCATATATTTT. The genes are TRBV30 and TRBJ1-3, with 8 bases identical to TRBD1. The trim removed 0 bases at V and 0 bases at J, leaving 7 bases unmatched. This CDR3 region has 17 residues. Per germline, CDR1 GTSNPN and CDR2 SVGIG (reference sequence). Full variable domain (rest looked up from reference TRBV30 and TRBJ1-3): SQTIHQWPATLVQPVGSPLSLECTVEGTSNPNLYWYRQAAGRGLQLLFYSVGIGQISSEVPQNLSASRPQDRQFILSSKKLLLSDSGFYLCAWSVRRGPSSGNTIYFGEGSWLTVV.

This clone has just a few counts. The chain combines TRBV3-1 (or the pseudogene TRBV3-2) with TRBJ1-6, with D perhaps matching TRBD1 (6 bases). CDR3 length: 14 amino acids. Trimming pared 2 bases from V and 10 bases from J, leaving 12 bases between. Germline V lookup: CDR1 LGHDT, CDR2 YNNKEL (reference sequence). The CDR3 DNA sequence: TGTGCCAGCAGCCAATCAGGGGTCTGGTCACCCCTCCACTTT. Translating gives CASSQSGVWSPLHF.

V and J are TRBV18 and TRBJ1-1; D gene unclear. V lost 3 bases and J lost 2, with 7 bases in between. This CDR3 region has 13 residues. The germline V gene has CDR1 KGHSH and CDR2 LQKENI. The CDR3 here is CASSPGRNTEAFF. The CDR3 DNA sequence: TGTGCCAGCTCACCGGGGAGAAACACTGAAGCTTTCTTT.

The chain joins TRBV3-1 (or the pseudogene TRBV3-2) to TRBJ2-2, with 13 bases that match TRBD2. From germline, CDR1 is LGHDT and CDR2 YNNKEL (reference sequence). The CDR3 is 17 amino acids. The trim removed 8 bases at V and 3 bases at J, leaving 9 bases unmatched. The CDR3, as DNA: TGTGCCAGCGTAGCGACTAGCGGGGGGAAGGACACCGGGGAGCTGTTTTTT. Protein sequence: CASVATSGGKDTGELFF.

This clone was picked up one time. CDR3 in DNA: TGTGCCAGCAGCGCACCGAACACTGAAGCTTTCTTT. It encodes CASSAPNTEAFF. The chain employs TRBV9 and TRBJ1-1; D is undetermined. V was trimmed by 3 bases and J by 1 base, leaving 4 bases between them. The germline CDR1 and CDR2 sequences are SGDLS and YYNGEE. The CDR3 sequence is 12 residues long.

This chain joins TRBV7-9 and TRBJ2-1, with D perhaps matching TRBD2 (5 bases). Between the trimmed V and J ends, which lost 4 bases and 6 bases, there was a span of 13 bases. Looked up from germline, CDR1 is SEHNR and CDR2 is FQNEAQ (reference sequence). CDR3 length: 14 amino acids. The CDR3 reads CASSSSAGLNEQFF. The CDR3 coding sequence is TGTGCCAGCAGCTCGTCGGCAGGACTCAATGAGCAGTTCTTC.

The rearrangement joins TRBV11-1 to TRBJ2-1, with 9 nucleotides matching TRBD1. Germline V gene data show CDR1 as SGHAT and CDR2 as FQDESV (reference sequence). There are 15 residues in the CDR3. V was clipped by 5 bases and J by 8 bases; unmatched bases: 10. The CDR3 spells CASSVPGQGSHEQFF. Here the CDR3 DNA reads TGTGCCAGCAGCGTGCCTGGACAGGGGTCCCATGAGCAGTTCTTC.

This chain links TRBV28 with TRBJ1-1, with D maybe TRBD1 (5 bases). This CDR3 contains 16 residues. Looked up from germline, CDR1 is MDHEN and CDR2 is SYDVKM. Trimming pared 2 bases from V and 0 bases from J, leaving 13 bases between. The CDR3 here is CASSLSQDNMNTEAFF. The CDR3 nucleotides read TGTGCCAGCAGTTTAAGTCAGGACAACATGAACACTGAAGCTTTCTTT.

The chain carries TRBV7-2 and TRBJ2-4, with 9 nucleotides matching TRBD2. The CDR3 sequence is 15 residues long. Germline CDR1 and CDR2: SGHTA and FQGNSA. Germline trimming cut 0 bases from V and 7 bases from J; bases unmatched to any gene: 4. This CDR3 reads CASSLAAGGGNIQYF. CDR3 bases: TGTGCCAGCAGCTTAGCGGCGGGAGGGGGGAACATTCAGTACTTC.

The chain combines TRBV6-2 or TRBV6-3 with TRBJ2-5; tentative D call: TRBD1 (5 bases). V was clipped by 6 bases and J by 3 bases, with 8 bases between them. The CDR3 is 12 residues long. The germline gives CDR1 MNHEY, CDR2 SVGEGT. CDR3 coding DNA: TGTGCCAGCAGCCTGACAGAAGAGACCCAGTACTTC. This translates into CASSLTEETQYF.

The chain combines TRBV7-8 with TRBJ2-2; D ambiguous. The V end was cut by 5 bases, the J end by 1 base, with 11 bases between. From germline, CDR1 is SGHVS and CDR2 FQNEAQ. The CDR3 runs to 15 residues. CDR3 protein: CASSLRVMNTGELFF. The CDR3 region has the DNA TGTGCCAGCAGCCTTAGAGTAATGAACACCGGGGAGCTGTTTTTT.

This clone was counted a single time. This chain links TRBV13 with TRBJ2-1; unclear D gene. CDR3 size: 14 residues. The V gene's germline CDR1 is PRHDT and CDR2 FYEKMQ (reference sequence). Trimming took off 5 bases at V and 3 bases at J, with 11 bases between the two ends. CDR3 nucleotides: TGTGCCAGCAGCCCAATCCCAAACTACAATGAGCAGTTCTTC. The encoded protein is CASSPIPNYNEQFF.

The CDR3 sequence is CASSNVRDRDYGYTF. CDR3 DNA: TGTGCCAGCAGCAACGTTAGGGACAGAGACTATGGCTACACCTTC. The chain links TRBV5-5 to TRBJ1-2, with 7 bases aligning to TRBD1. This CDR3 region has 15 residues. Germline values: CDR1 SGHKS, CDR2 YYEKEE (reference sequence). J lost 3 bases, V lost 4 bases, and 9 bases had no gene match.

J is TRBJ2-7 and V is TRBV30, with D hard to call. This CDR3 is built from 14 residues. Germline loops: CDR1 GTSNPN, CDR2 SVGIG (reference sequence). Trimming left V 4 bases short and J 0 bases short, with 13 bases between. This CDR3 is CAWTWHPGSYEQYF. As DNA, the CDR3 is TGTGCCTGGACCTGGCACCCCGGCTCCTACGAGCAGTACTTC. The whole variable domain, filled in from reference TRBV30 and TRBJ2-7, reads SQTIHQWPATLVQPVGSPLSLECTVEGTSNPNLYWYRQAAGRGLQLLFYSVGIGQISSEVPQNLSASRPQDRQFILSSKKLLLSDSGFYLCAWTWHPGSYEQYFGPGTRLTVT.

This clone was detected a few times. The V and J genes are TRBV10-3 and TRBJ2-7; either TRBD1 or TRBD2 may supply D (5 bases each). CDR3 length: 13 residues. CDR1 ENHRY and CDR2 SYGVKD come from the germline V gene. Deletions cut 8 bases from V and 4 bases from J, with 15 bases between. Here the CDR3 DNA reads TGTGCCATCCACCCAGGGACGCCTTACGAGCAGTACTTC. This gives the protein CAIHPGTPYEQYF.

This chain joins TRBV5-1 and TRBJ2-5; a weak D match, TRBD1 (6 bases). Germline CDR1 SGHRS, CDR2 YFSETQ. Deletions cut 2 bases from V and 3 bases from J, with 17 bases between. This CDR3 contains 16 residues. CDR3 sequence reads: CASSFSPAGQKETQYF. In DNA, the CDR3 is TGCGCCAGCAGCTTTTCCCCGGCAGGACAGAAAGAGACCCAGTACTTC. The full variable domain, its missing parts supplied by reference TRBV5-1 and TRBJ2-5, is KAGVTQTPRYLIKTRGQQVTLSCSPISGHRSVSWYQQTPGQGLQFLFEYFSETQRNKGNFPGRFSGRQFSNSRSEMNVSTLELGDSALYLCASSFSPAGQKETQYFGPGTRLLVL.

This rearrangement joins TRBV27 to TRBJ2-2; 7 bases fit TRBD1. This CDR3 has 15 residues. Germline assignment: CDR1 MNHEY and CDR2 SMNVEV (reference sequence). With 6 bases clipped from V and 5 bases from J, the junction kept 9 bases outside the gene matches. The CDR3 loop is CASRPGTEATGELFF. CDR3 bases: TGTGCCAGCAGACCCGGGACAGAAGCAACCGGGGAGCTGTTTTTT.

The chain joins TRBV5-4 to TRBJ1-6; 10 nucleotides agree with TRBD1. The V segment lost 4 bases and the J segment 7 bases; nucleotides outside the gene matches: 14. The CDR3 is 18 amino acids. Germline CDR1 SGHNT, CDR2 YYREEE (reference sequence). CDR3 region: CASSPPGQGRLGNSPLHF. DNA of the CDR3: TGTGCCAGCAGCCCACCGGGACAGGGGCGCTTGGGGAATTCACCCCTCCACTTT. The full variable domain, its missing parts supplied by reference TRBV5-4 and TRBJ1-6, is ETGVTQSPTHLIKTRGQQVTLRCSSQSGHNTVSWYQQALGQGPQFIFQYYREEENGRGNFPPRFSGLQFPNYSSELNVNALELDDSALYLCASSPPGQGRLGNSPLHFGNGTRLTVT.

V usage is TRBV10-2 and J usage is TRBJ2-2; D may be TRBD1 (5 bases). The V end was cut by 9 bases, the J end by 0 bases, with 8 bases between. The CDR3 consists of 13 residues. The germline gives CDR1 WSHSY, CDR2 SAAADI. CDR3 sequence reads: CASRTPNTGELFF. CDR3 coding DNA: TGCGCCAGTCGGACACCGAACACCGGGGAGCTGTTTTTT.

V is TRBV9 and J is TRBJ2-5; D unclear. The CDR3 sequence is 16 residues long. V was shortened by 0 bases and J by 2 bases, with 14 bases between the two germline ends. Germline CDR1 and CDR2: SGDLS and YYNGEE. This CDR3 reads CASSVAGDTFQETQYF. CDR3 coding DNA: TGTGCCAGCAGCGTAGCTGGAGACACCTTTCAAGAGACCCAGTACTTC. The variable domain in full, completed from reference TRBV9 and TRBJ2-5, reads DSGVTQTPKHLITATGQRVTLRCSPRSGDLSVYWYQQSLDQGLQFLIQYYNGEERAKGNILERFSAQQFPDLHSELNLSSLELGDSALYFCASSVAGDTFQETQYFGPGTRLLVL.

The V gene is TRBV6-5, the J gene TRBJ1-5, with TRBD1 identical over 7 bases. V shed 6 bases and J 1 base; nucleotides not matched to a gene: 6. The CDR3 extends over 15 amino acids. Germline values: CDR1 MNHEY, CDR2 SVGAGI. CDR3 loop: CASRPEGASNQPQHF. CDR3 DNA sequence: TGTGCCAGCAGGCCCGAGGGGGCGAGCAATCAGCCCCAGCATTTT.

The chain employs TRBV3-1 (or the pseudogene TRBV3-2) and TRBJ2-7, with TRBD1 matching over 9 bases. Germline loops: CDR1 LGHDT, CDR2 YNNKEL (reference sequence). CDR3 length: 15 amino acids. After removal of 4 bases from V and 1 base from J, the junction contained 5 bases not matched to a gene. The CDR3 DNA is TGTGCCAGCAGCCCGGGACAGGGAGTATCCTACGAGCAGTACTTC. Translated: CASSPGQGVSYEQYF.

The chain is built from TRBV4-1 and TRBJ2-7; 7 bases align to TRBD1. The V and J ends lost 5 bases and 2 bases, in that order; junction bases with no gene match: 9. Germline CDR1 and CDR2: MGHRA and YSYEKL. The CDR3 runs to 15 residues. CDR3 region: CASSELGTAAYEQYF. The CDR3 coding sequence is TGCGCCAGCAGCGAACTCGGGACAGCCGCCTACGAGCAGTACTTC.

J is TRBJ1-4 and V is TRBV9, with 7 bases fitting TRBD1. The V gene end was trimmed by 3 bases and the J gene end by 8 bases; junction bases not matched to a gene: 7. Germline CDR1 and CDR2: SGDLS and YYNGEE. The CDR3 is made up of 14 amino acids. In DNA form, the CDR3 reads TGTGCCAGCAGCGCCGACAGGGACGGAGAAAAACTGTTTTTT. The encoded protein is CASSADRDGEKLFF.

This clone appeared a single time. The chain is built from TRBV6-2 or TRBV6-3 and TRBJ1-4; possibly TRBD1 for D (5 bases). The CDR3 sequence is 16 residues long. V gave up 2 bases and J gave up 0 bases, with 10 bases separating them. From germline, CDR1 is MNHEY and CDR2 SVGEGT. The CDR3 region has the DNA TGTGCCAGCAGTTACCCGGGGGATGCAACTAATGAAAAACTGTTTTTT. The encoded protein is CASSYPGDATNEKLFF.

This clone was seen ten or more times. The chain employs TRBV30 and TRBJ1-2; the D gene is possibly TRBD1 (5 bases). The V gene's germline CDR1 is GTSNPN and CDR2 SVGIG (reference sequence). Trimming shortened V by 0 bases and J by 7 bases, and 15 bases separated the two germline ends. The CDR3 is made up of 14 amino acids. CDR3 region: CAWSVRGPVRGYTF. In nucleotides, the CDR3 is TGTGCCTGGAGTGTACGGGGCCCCGTTCGTGGCTACACCTTC.

This sequence joins TRBV5-1 and TRBJ1-1; D is ambiguous. The CDR3 has 13 amino acids. Germline-derived CDR1 and CDR2 are SGHRS and YFSETQ. V gave up 2 bases and J gave up 2 bases, with 7 bases separating them. The CDR3 nucleotides are TGCGCCAGCAGCTTTCACGATAACACTGAAGCTTTCTTT. Protein sequence: CASSFHDNTEAFF.

The chain joins TRBV6-2 or TRBV6-3 to TRBJ2-7; 9 bases are shared with TRBD2. The CDR3 sequence is 15 residues long. V was clipped by 0 bases and J by 4 bases; unmatched bases: 4. Germline lookup yields CDR1 MNHEY and CDR2 SVGEGT. The CDR3 loop is CASSYSPAGGYEQYV. The CDR3, as DNA: TGTGCCAGCAGTTACTCCCCAGCGGGGGGTTACGAGCAGTACGTC.

This chain connects TRBV12-5 to TRBJ1-2, with 10 nucleotides matching TRBD1. This CDR3 spans 17 amino acids. V lost 0 bases and J lost 2; bases outside the gene matches: 6. CDR1 and CDR2 (germline): LGHNT, FRNRAP. The CDR3 DNA is TGTGCTAGTGGTTTGGTCTCTACGGGACAGGGGAACTATGGCTACACCTTC. Amino acid sequence: CASGLVSTGQGNYGYTF. The whole variable domain, remainder taken from reference TRBV12-5 and TRBJ1-2, is DARVTQTPRHKVTEMGQEVTMRCQPILGHNTVFWYRQTMMQGLELLAYFRNRAPLDDSGMPKDRFSAEMPDATLATLKIQPSEPRDSAVYFCASGLVSTGQGNYGYTFGSGTRLTVV.

This chain links TRBV5-5 with TRBJ2-4; D is unresolved. Germline CDR1 SGHKS, CDR2 YYEKEE (reference sequence). This CDR3 has 14 residues. Trimming stripped 0 bases from V and 0 bases from J, with 4 bases between. In DNA, the CDR3 is TGTGCCAGCAGCTTGGGTACAGCCAAAAACATTCAGTACTTC. It translates to CASSLGTAKNIQYF.